The 22 T cell receptor beta chains below all came from one sample that was sequenced in a study of blood T cell repertoires in COVID-19. This table comes from immunoSEQ multiplex PCR, and its TCRdb copy is limited to in-frame clones, with some not included. The sample has roughly 200,000 clones, approximately 88% seen once. Sequenced sample: peripheral blood. The receptors originated from a man between 35 and 55 years old with acute or convalescent COVID-19.

The CDR3 loop reads CSVEQTYEQYF. CDR3 in DNA: TGCAGTGTGGAACAGACCTACGAGCAGTACTTC. The chain joins TRBV20-1 to TRBJ2-7; the D is unclear. Trimming removed 7 bases from V and 2 bases from J, with 9 bases in between. Germline V gene sequence: CDR1 DFQATT, CDR2 SNEGSKA (reference sequence). The CDR3 runs 11 residues.

This clone was observed once. This chain connects TRBV6-6 to TRBJ1-5; TRBD1 is a possible D gene (6 bases). CDR3 size: 16 residues. V was cut by 2 bases and J by 8 bases, with 19 bases left in between. CDR1 MNHNY and CDR2 SVGAGI come from the germline V gene (reference sequence). The CDR3 nucleotides are TGTGCCAGCAGTTACCAACCCGGGACAATAAGAAAGCCCCAGCATTTT. Translated, it gives CASSYQPGTIRKPQHF.

This clone was observed once. This chain links TRBV18 with TRBJ1-1; D gene uncertain. Looked up from germline, CDR1 is KGHSH and CDR2 is LQKENI. The CDR3 is made up of 12 amino acids. Trimming stripped 2 bases from V and 10 bases from J, with 11 bases between. CDR3 in DNA: TGTGCCAGCTCACCAGGAGACTCCGGAGCTTTCTTT. Residues: CASSPGDSGAFF. Full variable domain (remainder filled in from reference TRBV18 and TRBJ1-1): NAGVMQNPRHLVRRRGQEARLRCSPMKGHSHVYWYRQLPEEGLKFMVYLQKENIIDESGMPKERFSAEFPKEGPSILRIQQVVRGDSAAYFCASSPGDSGAFFGQGTRLTVV.

The CDR3: CSVVPDRGPGELFF. For the CDR3, the DNA is TGCAGCGTTGTCCCGGACAGGGGACCCGGGGAGCTGTTTTTT. V and J are TRBV29-1 and TRBJ2-2, with TRBD1 matching 9 bases. The germline gives CDR1 SQVTM, CDR2 ANQGSEA. V shed 4 bases, J shed 6 bases, and the junction held 6 bases outside the gene matches. The CDR3 spans 14 residues.

Here the CDR3 reads CASSPIAPGILGTDTQYF. For the CDR3, the DNA is TGTGCCAGCAGCCCAATAGCGCCCGGTATCCTCGGCACAGATACGCAGTATTTT. This rearrangement joins TRBV9 to TRBJ2-3; possible D gene TRBD2, 5 bases. In germline, CDR1 is SGDLS, CDR2 YYNGEE. V was shortened by 4 bases and J by 1 base, with 22 bases between the two germline ends. This CDR3 comprises 18 residues. Based on the CDR3 plus reference TRBV9 and TRBJ2-3, the full variable domain is DSGVTQTPKHLITATGQRVTLRCSPRSGDLSVYWYQQSLDQGLQFLIQYYNGEERAKGNILERFSAQQFPDLHSELNLSSLELGDSALYFCASSPIAPGILGTDTQYFGPGTRLTVL.

This chain connects TRBV19 to TRBJ2-7; 10 bases align to TRBD2. Germline V gene lookup returns CDR1 LNHDA and CDR2 SQIVND (reference sequence). The CDR3 has 15 amino acids. J lost 3 bases, V lost 3 bases, and 5 bases had no gene match. The CDR3 sequence is CASSMAASGSYEQYF. In DNA form, the CDR3 reads TGTGCCAGTAGTATGGCGGCTAGCGGGAGCTACGAGCAGTACTTC.

V and J are TRBV5-1 and TRBJ2-7; no definite D call. This CDR3 comprises 15 residues. Per germline, CDR1 SGHRS and CDR2 YFSETQ. The ends were cut back, 8 bases at V and 7 bases at J, with 25 bases in the middle. CDR3 in DNA: TGCGCCAGTGCTACTCACGGGTTTGGTGTAGGAGAGCAGTACTTC. Translated, it gives CASATHGFGVGEQYF.

This chain uses TRBV7-9 with TRBJ2-2, with D perhaps matching TRBD1 (5 bases). Germline CDR1 and CDR2: SEHNR and FQNEAQ (reference sequence). Between the trimmed V and J ends, which lost 5 bases and 5 bases, there was a span of 15 bases. This CDR3 is built from 15 residues. In DNA, the CDR3 is TGTGCCAGCAGCCTCAACCCAGGGATTACCGGGGAGCTGTTTTTT. Encoded protein: CASSLNPGITGELFF.

This chain links TRBV27 with TRBJ2-7, with D perhaps TRBD2 (5 bases). The germline V gene has CDR1 MNHEY and CDR2 SMNVEV (reference sequence). This CDR3 contains 14 residues. V lost 2 bases and J 2 bases, leaving 10 bases between the germline ends. The CDR3 DNA reads TGTGCCAGCAGTTTAATAGCGCCGACCTACGAGCAGTACTTC. Translated: CASSLIAPTYEQYF.

As concerns this clone: In the same sample, other DNA sequences code for this CDR3. The rearrangement links TRBV11-2 to TRBJ2-7, with 9 bases identical to TRBD1. CDR3 length: 14 amino acids. Losses at the gene ends were 4 bases for V and 3 bases for J; bases not matched to a gene: 4. Per germline, CDR1 SGHAT and CDR2 FQNNGV. CDR3 loop: CASSSTGGGYEQYF. CDR3 DNA sequence: TGTGCCAGCAGCTCCACAGGGGGCGGCTACGAGCAGTACTTC. The whole variable domain, filled in from reference TRBV11-2 and TRBJ2-7, reads EAGVAQSPRYKIIEKRQSVAFWCNPISGHATLYWYQQILGQGPKLLIQFQNNGVVDDSQLPKDRFSAERLKGVDSTLKIQPAKLEDSAVYLCASSSTGGGYEQYFGPGTRLTVT.

The chain is built from TRBV7-8 and TRBJ2-7; the D is unclear. The CDR3 sequence is 13 residues long. Trimming pared 4 bases from V and 3 bases from J, leaving 10 bases between. Germline-derived CDR1 and CDR2 are SGHVS and FQNEAQ. The DNA for the CDR3 is TGTGCCAGCAGCTCAATATACGGCTACGAGCAGTACTTC. Amino acid sequence: CASSSIYGYEQYF.

This clone was picked up one time. The V call is TRBV27, the J call TRBJ1-1; D is unclear. Trimming pared 3 bases from V and 1 base from J, leaving 12 bases between. Germline CDR1 reads MNHEY; CDR2 reads SMNVEV (reference sequence). The CDR3 has 15 amino acids. CDR3 coding DNA: TGTGCCAGCAGTTTCCGAGGAAATGCGAACACTGAAGCTTTCTTT. Translated: CASSFRGNANTEAFF.

The chain's CDR3 is CASSVGQGGETQYF. CDR3 bases: TGTGCCAGCAGCGTGGGACAGGGAGGAGAGACCCAGTACTTC. This chain connects TRBV3-1 (or the pseudogene TRBV3-2) to TRBJ2-5; 9 bases line up with TRBD1. J was trimmed by 4 bases and V by 5 bases; bases with no gene match: 5. Germline CDR1 is LGHDT and CDR2 is YNNKEL (reference sequence). The CDR3 totals 14 residues.

The V call is TRBV18, the J call TRBJ2-1; 11 bases align to TRBD2. Per germline, CDR1 KGHSH and CDR2 LQKENI. V lost 2 bases and J lost 6; bases outside the gene matches: 9. The CDR3 spans 17 residues. The DNA of the CDR3 is TGTGCCAGCTCACCAAACCTCCTAGCGGGAGGCGGCAATGAGCAGTTCTTC. Amino acids: CASSPNLLAGGGNEQFF.

V gene TRBV7-7 combines with J gene TRBJ2-7, with D maybe TRBD2 (6 bases). Deletions cut 5 bases from V and 0 bases from J, with 14 bases between. The CDR3 is 15 amino acids. In germline, CDR1 is SSHAT, CDR2 FNYEAQ (reference sequence). The CDR3 loop reads CASSKGRESSYEQYF. The CDR3 DNA is TGTGCCAGCAGCAAGGGACGGGAGAGCTCCTACGAGCAGTACTTC.

V and J are TRBV7-2 and TRBJ2-3; tentative D call: TRBD2 (6 bases). The germline CDR1 and CDR2 sequences are SGHTA and FQGNSA. V dropped 8 bases and J dropped 4 bases, with 13 bases sitting between them. The CDR3 totals 13 residues. The CDR3 DNA follows: TGTGCCAGCTCCGGAGGGTACGCAGATACGCAGTATTTT. Encoded protein: CASSGGYADTQYF.

This rearrangement joins TRBV9 to TRBJ2-2; D perhaps matches TRBD2 (5 bases). The CDR3 spans 15 residues. Germline values: CDR1 SGDLS, CDR2 YYNGEE. V lost 7 bases, J lost 9 bases, and 22 bases lay in between. The CDR3, as DNA: TGTGCCAGCTCTCCAGCTACTAGATCCCGCCGGGAGCTGTTTTTT. Amino acids: CASSPATRSRRELFF.

V gene TRBV19 combines with J gene TRBJ2-3, with a tentative D call TRBD2 (6 bases). Germline V CDR1 and CDR2: LNHDA, SQIVND (reference sequence). V was cut by 10 bases and J by 0 bases, with 14 bases left in between. The CDR3 totals 14 residues. The DNA of the CDR3 is TGTGCCACTTCGTGGGGGGAGAGCACAGATACGCAGTATTTT. Translated, it gives CATSWGESTDTQYF.

The chain joins TRBV3-1 (or the pseudogene TRBV3-2) to TRBJ1-6; 8 nucleotides align to TRBD1. Per the germline V gene, CDR1 is LGHDT and CDR2 is YNNKEL (reference sequence). The length of the CDR3 is 14 residues. The J segment lost 9 bases and the V segment lost 1 base, leaving 2 bases of the junction unmatched. This chain's CDR3 is CASSQGTGRSPLHF. Here the CDR3 DNA reads TGTGCCAGCAGCCAAGGGACAGGGCGTTCACCCCTCCACTTT.

The CDR3 is CATSRDLGLAGGRNEQFF. CDR3 bases: TGTGCCACCAGCAGAGACCTGGGACTAGCGGGAGGGCGGAATGAGCAGTTCTTC. The chain carries TRBV15 and TRBJ2-1, with 16 bases fitting TRBD2. The CDR3 sequence is 18 residues long. The germline CDR1 and CDR2 sequences are LNHNV and YYDKDF (reference sequence). Trimming cost V 0 bases and J 7 bases; bases outside gene matches: 6. The entire variable domain, with the rest obtained from reference TRBV15 and TRBJ2-1, is as follows: DAMVIQNPRYQVTQFGKPVTLSCSQTLNHNVMYWYQQKSSQAPKLLFHYYDKDFNNEADTPDNFQSRRPNTSFCFLDIRSPGLGDTAMYLCATSRDLGLAGGRNEQFFGPGTRLTVL.

The CDR3 sequence: CASSQGPGAGNTIYF. CDR3 sequence (DNA): TGTGCCAGCAGCCAAGGGCCAGGGGCCGGAAACACCATATATTTT. The chain is built from TRBV3-1 (or the pseudogene TRBV3-2) and TRBJ1-3; maybe TRBD1 (6 bases). The germline V and J ends were trimmed by 1 base and 4 bases, with 11 bases remaining between them. This CDR3 region has 15 residues. Germline lookup yields CDR1 LGHDT and CDR2 YNNKEL (reference sequence).

This clone has just one count. This rearrangement joins TRBV5-6 to TRBJ2-1; TRBD2 is a possible D gene (6 bases). Trimming took 5 bases from V and 0 from J, leaving 12 bases between them. This CDR3 is 15 amino acids long. Germline-derived CDR1 and CDR2 are SGHDT and YYEEEE. The CDR3 sequence: CASSGLGGSYNEQFF. In DNA, the CDR3 is TGTGCCAGCAGTGGCCTGGGGGGCTCCTACAATGAGCAGTTCTTC.